These T cell receptor beta chains were read from a single sample in a study of graft-versus-host responses after intestinal transplantation. Antigens for these TCRs are unknown. Generated by immunoSEQ multiplex PCR, the TCRdb table keeps only in-frame clones and is missing some. The data show roughly 96,000 clones, roughly nine tenths seen once. This material consisted of unstimulated CD8+ T cells sorted from spleen or lymph node cells, taken before intestinal transplant. The receptors derive from a human donor who received an intestinal transplant. Each CDR3 is given with its conserved first and last residue.

v_call: TRBV6-1; j_call: TRBJ1-5; cdr3_aa: CASSEMGLQPQHF
v_call: TRBV5-1; j_call: TRBJ2-7; cdr3_aa: CASSWTLPGQGYEQYF
v_call: TRBV5-4; j_call: TRBJ2-5; cdr3_aa: CASSRLATWETQYF
v_call: TRBV7-6; j_call: TRBJ1-1; cdr3_aa: CASSPLVRVSEAFF
v_call: TRBV19; j_call: TRBJ2-7; cdr3_aa: CASSPRGPDDEQYF
v_call: TRBV4-3; j_call: TRBJ2-2; cdr3_aa: CASRWGVGTGELFF
v_call: TRBV4-1; j_call: TRBJ1-2; cdr3_aa: CASSRTVLYGYTF
v_call: TRBV5-1; j_call: TRBJ1-2; cdr3_aa: CASSTGDRGWEGYTF
v_call: TRBV7-9; j_call: TRBJ1-4; cdr3_aa: CASSSPEGSYEKLFF
v_call: TRBV5-6; j_call: TRBJ2-5; cdr3_aa: CASSYDTGLEQETQYF
v_call: TRBV9; j_call: TRBJ2-5; cdr3_aa: CASSDVAEETQYF
v_call: TRBV19; j_call: TRBJ1-5; cdr3_aa: CASSIIFDRYEDQPQHF
v_call: TRBV29-1; j_call: TRBJ2-7; cdr3_aa: CSVLRVDGYIIEQYF
v_call: TRBV5-1; j_call: TRBJ1-1; cdr3_aa: CASSSSTDANTEAFF
v_call: TRBV5-1; j_call: TRBJ2-3; cdr3_aa: CASSQAATGRPDTQYF
v_call: TRBV10-2; j_call: TRBJ2-5; cdr3_aa: CASSKRDGRPYQETQYF
v_call: TRBV27; j_call: TRBJ1-2; cdr3_aa: CASSPTTGIYGYTF
v_call: TRBV30; j_call: TRBJ1-1; cdr3_aa: CALGDTEAFF
v_call: TRBV7-9; j_call: TRBJ1-3; cdr3_aa: CASSVGLSGNTIYF
v_call: TRBV9; j_call: TRBJ2-1; cdr3_aa: CASSAELARAYNEQFF
v_call: TRBV19; j_call: TRBJ1-2; cdr3_aa: CASSPQGKGYTF
v_call: TRBV9; j_call: TRBJ1-2; cdr3_aa: CASSATGSYGYTF
v_call: TRBV5-5; j_call: TRBJ2-1; cdr3_aa: CASSLSKEYNEQFF
v_call: TRBV4-1; j_call: TRBJ1-2; cdr3_aa: CASSPRAGGTYGYTF
v_call: TRBV11-2; j_call: TRBJ2-7; cdr3_aa: CASSFIAGGDSYEQYF
v_call: TRBV6-5; j_call: TRBJ1-2; cdr3_aa: CASRPGIGGDYGYTF
v_call: TRBV7-8; j_call: TRBJ2-5; cdr3_aa: CASSLGGGPFEETQYF
v_call: TRBV29-1; j_call: TRBJ2-7; cdr3_aa: CSVYGQTAYEQYF
v_call: TRBV19; j_call: TRBJ1-3; cdr3_aa: CASRGTTGNTIYF
v_call: TRBV27; j_call: TRBJ2-1; cdr3_aa: CASSLRESSYNEQFF
v_call: TRBV6-5; j_call: TRBJ2-2; cdr3_aa: CASSVTGGTGELFF
v_call: TRBV6-5; j_call: TRBJ2-3; cdr3_aa: CASSTPRGTTDTQYF
v_call: TRBV2; j_call: TRBJ2-7; cdr3_aa: CASSKRLAGDEQYF
v_call: TRBV4-1; j_call: TRBJ2-7; cdr3_aa: CASSQEGLPYHEQYF
v_call: TRBV13; j_call: TRBJ2-5; cdr3_aa: CASSSGPAGEQYF
v_call: TRBV30; j_call: TRBJ2-7; cdr3_aa: CAWILRGDRGFYEQYF
v_call: TRBV27; j_call: TRBJ2-2; cdr3_aa: CASMNLQPNTGELFF
v_call: TRBV6-1; j_call: TRBJ2-1; cdr3_aa: CASTRGSNEQFF
v_call: TRBV30; j_call: TRBJ1-5; cdr3_aa: CAWGSGTGQPQHF
v_call: TRBV4-3; j_call: TRBJ2-5; cdr3_aa: CASSQDSRAGGRETQYF
v_call: TRBV4-1; j_call: TRBJ1-3; cdr3_aa: CASSLKTGVSGNTIYF
v_call: TRBV30; j_call: TRBJ2-2; cdr3_aa: CAWSDSRLAGGFTGELFF
v_call: TRBV28; j_call: TRBJ2-6; cdr3_aa: CASSHKGGQVSGANVLTF
v_call: TRBV7-9; j_call: TRBJ1-6; cdr3_aa: CASSLTGDNSPLHF
v_call: TRBV19; j_call: TRBJ2-2; cdr3_aa: CASITSASGTGELFF
v_call: TRBV28; j_call: TRBJ2-7; cdr3_aa: CASSRTSGSYEQYF
v_call: TRBV4-1; j_call: TRBJ1-2; cdr3_aa: CASSQDREGYYGYTF
v_call: TRBV27; j_call: TRBJ2-6; cdr3_aa: CASSLWGEGANVLTF
v_call: TRBV5-6; j_call: TRBJ2-1; cdr3_aa: CASSLGSTQYNEQFF
v_call: TRBV7-8; j_call: TRBJ1-4; cdr3_aa: CASSTWDREEKLFF
v_call: TRBV7-2; j_call: TRBJ1-2; cdr3_aa: CASSRVFLRRGYTF
v_call: TRBV2; j_call: TRBJ2-5; cdr3_aa: CASRIPGLQETQYF
v_call: TRBV30; j_call: TRBJ2-4; cdr3_aa: CAWSDGLGDIQYF
v_call: TRBV10-3; j_call: TRBJ1-2; cdr3_aa: CAISELEGLDGYTF
v_call: TRBV11-2; j_call: TRBJ2-7; cdr3_aa: CASSPAPGYEQYF